What follows are 15 T cell receptor beta chains derived from one specimen sequenced in a study of low-dose radiotherapy and immunotherapy resistance in tumors. The sample's time point: after trial treatment. Treatment specified: LDRT plus nivolumab, ipilimumab, low-dose cyclophosphamide and aspirin (RACIN trial). Gene-specific TRAV and TRBV primers were used for first-strand cDNA, covering alpha and beta chains. Using a constant-region primer together with a V-primer adapter, TCRs were subjected to 20 PCR cycles of amplification. MiXCR, applied by TCRdb to the reads, yields one record per CDR3 protein. The table includes about 60,000 distinct CDR3 sequences, about 25% detected once. The specimen comprised PBMCs, sampled after low-dose radiotherapy plus immunotherapy. The source of these receptors is a male donor with prostate cancer.

In this sample, this clonotype turned up many times. The J gene is TRBJ1-5, the V gene TRBV27; D not resolved. V lost 3 bases, J lost 3 bases, and 6 bases lay in between. The CDR3 loop spans 13 amino acids. Germline V gene data show CDR1 as MNHEY and CDR2 as SMNVEV (reference sequence). DNA of the CDR3: TGTGCCAGCAGTTTCTCCTCCAATCAGCCCCAGCATTTT. Translation: CASSFSSNQPQHF.

This clonotype was recorded a few times. V usage is TRBV28 and J usage is TRBJ2-2, with 10 bases lining up with TRBD1. The CDR3 runs to 16 residues. CDR1 and CDR2 (germline): MDHEN, SYDVKM. V lost 6 bases and J lost 4; bases outside the gene matches: 8. In nucleotides, the CDR3 is TGTGCCAGCAGCGGCGCGACAGGGGGCAGCACCGGGGAGCTGTTTTTT. It codes for CASSGATGGSTGELFF.

This clonotype was observed at least ten times. The V and J genes are TRBV6-5 and TRBJ2-1; 10 positions agree with TRBD2. Germline CDR1 is MNHEY and CDR2 is SVGAGI. The CDR3 runs 17 residues. Trimming cost V 2 bases and J 5 bases; bases outside gene matches: 9. Here the CDR3 reads CASSYAIGLADDNEQFF. DNA for the CDR3: TGTGCCAGCAGTTACGCTATAGGACTAGCGGACGACAATGAGCAGTTCTTC.

The table lists this clonotype with many counts. V usage is TRBV3-1 and J usage is TRBJ2-1; D is unresolved. Germline V gives CDR1 LGHDT, CDR2 YNNKEL (reference sequence). The V end was cut by 0 bases, the J end by 4 bases, with 10 bases between. This CDR3 has 15 amino acids. The CDR3 loop is CASSQDPGGYNEQFF. In DNA, the CDR3 is TGTGCCAGCAGCCAAGATCCGGGTGGATACAATGAGCAGTTCTTC.

CDR3 region: CASSGPRSYEQYF. Written as DNA, the CDR3 is TGTGCCAGCAGTGGGCCCAGATCCTACGAGCAGTACTTC. The chain is built from TRBV12-3 or TRBV12-4 and TRBJ2-7; D remains ambiguous. The CDR3 has 13 amino acids. Trimming cost V 5 bases and J 1 base, with 9 bases left between them.

This clonotype was seen a single time. The chain uses TRBV28 and TRBJ2-3; 12 bases agree with TRBD2. The CDR3 covers 19 residues. The V segment lost 4 bases and the J segment 7 bases; nucleotides outside the gene matches: 18. Germline V lookup: CDR1 MDHEN, CDR2 SYDVKM. The CDR3 spells CASSWGASGRAAIINTQYF. The CDR3 nucleotides are TGTGCCAGCAGTTGGGGGGCTAGCGGGAGGGCCGCGATAATAAATACGCAGTATTTT. The whole variable domain, remainder taken from reference TRBV28 and TRBJ2-3, is DVKVTQSSRYLVKRTGEKVFLECVQDMDHENMFWYRQDPGLGLRLIYFSYDVKMKEKGDIPEGYSVSREKKERFSLILESASTNQTSMYLCASSWGASGRAAIINTQYFGPGTRLTVL.

Note on this clonotype: This likely came from a read error, as a far larger clone is one base away. The chain joins TRBV3-1 to TRBJ2-5; no clear D gene. Germline V gene sequence: CDR1 LGHDT, CDR2 YNNKEL (reference sequence). Deletions cut 5 bases from V and 1 base from J, with 11 bases between. The CDR3 consists of 14 residues. CDR3 sequence: CASSREVGQETQYF. The CDR3 DNA is TGTGCCAGCAGCAGAGAAGTAGGCCAAGAGACCCAGTACTTC.

This clonotype came up many times. V gene TRBV5-6 combines with J gene TRBJ2-3, with 8 positions matching TRBD2. Germline lookup yields CDR1 SGHDT and CDR2 YYEEEE. The junction had 5 bases not matched to a gene; V was cut back by 0 bases and J by 2 bases. This CDR3 comprises 16 residues. Here the CDR3 DNA reads TGTGCCAGCAGCTTGGGAACTAGCGGCCTCACAGATACGCAGTATTTT. Translation gives CASSLGTSGLTDTQYF.

This clonotype was seen repeatedly, ten times or more. The chain couples TRBV29-1 to TRBJ1-2; D is ambiguous. CDR3 length equals 12 residues. Germline CDR1 is SQVTM and CDR2 is ANQGSEA. The ends were cut back, 7 bases at V and 8 bases at J, with 17 bases in the middle. Here the CDR3 DNA reads TGCAGCGCGGCGGAGGCTTCTTGGGGCTACACCTTC. Translated, it gives CSAAEASWGYTF.

This clonotype was found many times. This chain uses TRBV19 with TRBJ1-4; tentative D call: TRBD1 (5 bases). Trimming took 7 bases from V and 6 from J, leaving 15 bases between them. This CDR3 has 14 amino acids. Germline assignment: CDR1 LNHDA and CDR2 SQIVND (reference sequence). The CDR3 DNA is TGTGCCAGTAATCCGGGCAGGGAGTATGAAAAACTGTTTTTT. It translates to CASNPGREYEKLFF.

There are many counts of this clonotype. The chain combines TRBV27 with TRBJ2-7, with TRBD2 matching 7 bases. Germline assignment: CDR1 MNHEY and CDR2 SMNVEV (reference sequence). With V trimmed by 3 bases and J by 6 bases, 8 bases remained unmatched. The CDR3 length is 14 residues. The chain's CDR3 is CASSLGGGSGEQYF. In DNA, the CDR3 is TGTGCCAGCAGTTTGGGCGGGGGATCTGGCGAGCAGTACTTC.

A few counts support this clonotype. Compared with germline, one end of the junction differs, possibly owing to a read error. The rearrangement joins TRBV3-1 to TRBJ2-1, with D unresolved. This CDR3 is 12 amino acids long. The germline V gene encodes CDR1 LGHDT and CDR2 YNNKEL (reference sequence). The CDR3 loop reads CASSQRTRSVAF. DNA of the CDR3: TGTGCCAGCAGCCAAAGGACCCGAAGTGTTGCCTTC.

Many counts were recorded for this clonotype. CDR3 DNA: TGTGCCAGCAGCTTAACACCGAGGTCCGTGAACACTGAAGCTTTCTTT. Residues: CASSLTPRSVNTEAFF. The rearrangement links TRBV11-1 to TRBJ1-1; D is undetermined. Per the germline V gene, CDR1 is SGHAT and CDR2 is FQDESV (reference sequence). V lost 2 bases and J lost 0, with 13 bases in between. CDR3 length equals 16 residues.

This clonotype was seen at least ten times. The V call is TRBV12-3 or TRBV12-4, the J call TRBJ1-5; no reliable D call. CDR3 size: 14 residues. Trimming took off 6 bases at V and 0 bases at J, with 9 bases between the two ends. The CDR3 DNA reads as TGTGCCAGCAGCCCCGCGGATAGCAATCAGCCCCAGCATTTT. It is translated as CASSPADSNQPQHF.

This clonotype was seen at least ten times. The genes are TRBV20-1 and TRBJ1-5, with D possibly matching TRBD1 (6 bases). Per germline, CDR1 DFQATT and CDR2 SNEGSKA (reference sequence). The CDR3 is 18 residues long. Deletions cut 0 bases from V and 0 bases from J, with 18 bases between. The CDR3 region is CSARDPTGRTYSNQPQHF. As DNA, the CDR3 is TGCAGTGCTAGAGATCCCACAGGGCGGACTTATAGCAATCAGCCCCAGCATTTT.